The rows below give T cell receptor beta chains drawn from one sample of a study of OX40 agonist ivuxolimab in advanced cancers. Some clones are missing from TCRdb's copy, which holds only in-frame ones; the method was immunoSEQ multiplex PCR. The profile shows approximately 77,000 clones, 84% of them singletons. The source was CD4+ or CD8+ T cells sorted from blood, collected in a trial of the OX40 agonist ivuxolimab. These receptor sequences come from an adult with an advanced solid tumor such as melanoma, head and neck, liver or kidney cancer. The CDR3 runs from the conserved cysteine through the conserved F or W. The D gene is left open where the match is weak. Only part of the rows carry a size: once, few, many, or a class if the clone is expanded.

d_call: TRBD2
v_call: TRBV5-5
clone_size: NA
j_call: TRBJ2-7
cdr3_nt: TGTGCCAGCAGCCCGGGACTAGCGGGCTACGAGCAGTACTTC
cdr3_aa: CASSPGLAGYEQYF

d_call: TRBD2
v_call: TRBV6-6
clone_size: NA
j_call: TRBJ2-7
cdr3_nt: TGTGCCAGCAGGGATAGCGGGGACTCCTACGAGCAGTACTTC
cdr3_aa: CASRDSGDSYEQYF

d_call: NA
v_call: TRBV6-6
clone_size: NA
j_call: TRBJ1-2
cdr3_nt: TGTGCCAGCAGTTACTCCGGCGGCTATGGCTACACCTTC
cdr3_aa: CASSYSGGYGYTF

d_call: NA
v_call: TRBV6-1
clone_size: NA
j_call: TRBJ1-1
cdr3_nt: TGTGCCAGCAGTGGATGGCTCGGAGCTGAAGCTTTCTTT
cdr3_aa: CASSGWLGAEAFF

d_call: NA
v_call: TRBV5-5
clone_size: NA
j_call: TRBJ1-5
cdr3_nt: TGTGCCAGCAGCTGGACGGGGAATCAGCCCCAGCATTTT
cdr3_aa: CASSWTGNQPQHF

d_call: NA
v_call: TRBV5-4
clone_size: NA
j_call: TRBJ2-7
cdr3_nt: TGTGCCAGCAGCTTCTCAGTGAACGAGCAGTACTTC
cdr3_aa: CASSFSVNEQYF

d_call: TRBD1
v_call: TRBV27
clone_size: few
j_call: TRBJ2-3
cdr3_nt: TGTGCCAGCAGTTTAACACCGGACAGGGGGCTGGCAGATACGCAGTATTTT
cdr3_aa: CASSLTPDRGLADTQYF

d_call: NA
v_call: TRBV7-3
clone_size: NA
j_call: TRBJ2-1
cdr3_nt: TGTGCCAGCAGCTTAACGGTCAGGAATGAGCAGTTCTTC
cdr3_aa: CASSLTVRNEQFF

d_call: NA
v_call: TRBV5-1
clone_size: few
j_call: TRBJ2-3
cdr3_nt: TGCGCCAGCAGCTTGCCACCTAGCAATACGCAGTATTTT
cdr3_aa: CASSLPPSNTQYF

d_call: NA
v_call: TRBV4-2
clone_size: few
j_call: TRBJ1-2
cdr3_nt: TGTGCCAGCAGCCCTGGGGACTATGGCTACACCTTC
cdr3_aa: CASSPGDYGYTF

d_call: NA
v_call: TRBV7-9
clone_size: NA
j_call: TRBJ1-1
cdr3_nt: TGTGCCAGCAGCTTAACAGGCATGAACACTGAAGCTTTCTTT
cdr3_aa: CASSLTGMNTEAFF

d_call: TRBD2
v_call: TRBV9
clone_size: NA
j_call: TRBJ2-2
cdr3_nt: TGTGCCAGCAGCGTGCGGGGGATCGGGGAGCTGTTTTTT
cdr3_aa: CASSVRGIGELFF

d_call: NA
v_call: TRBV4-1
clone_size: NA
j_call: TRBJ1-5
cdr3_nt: TGCGCCAGCAGCCAAGCCCGGGGGGGGATTATCGGCAATCAGCCCCAGCATTTT
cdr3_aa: CASSQARGGIIGNQPQHF

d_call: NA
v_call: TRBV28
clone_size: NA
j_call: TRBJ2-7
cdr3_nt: TGTGCCAGCAGTCTACTTGGGACACTCTCTGGCTACGAGCAGTACTTC
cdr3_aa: CASSLLGTLSGYEQYF

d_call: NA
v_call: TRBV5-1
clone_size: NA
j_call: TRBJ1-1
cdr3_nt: TGCGCCAGCACCGGTGCCGGGACAAACACTGAAGCTTTCTTT
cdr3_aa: CASTGAGTNTEAFF

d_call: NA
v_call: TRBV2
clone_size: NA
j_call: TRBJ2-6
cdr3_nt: TGTGCCAGCAGTGACCCCGGGGGCGTCAGCGGGGGGGCCAACGTCCTGACTTTC
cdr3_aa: CASSDPGGVSGGANVLTF

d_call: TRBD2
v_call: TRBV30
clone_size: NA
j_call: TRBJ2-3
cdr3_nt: TGTGCCTGGAGTGGCGGGAGTAGTGATACGCAGTATTTT
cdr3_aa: CAWSGGSSDTQYF

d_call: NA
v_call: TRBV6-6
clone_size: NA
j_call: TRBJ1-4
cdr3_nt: TGTGCCAGCAGGCCTGGCTTGAAGGAGGAAAAACTGTTTTTT
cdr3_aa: CASRPGLKEEKLFF

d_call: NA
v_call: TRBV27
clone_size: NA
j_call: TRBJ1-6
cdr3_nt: TGTGCCAGCAGTTTTCAGGGTGGGGGGTCACCCCTCCACTTT
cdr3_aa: CASSFQGGGSPLHF

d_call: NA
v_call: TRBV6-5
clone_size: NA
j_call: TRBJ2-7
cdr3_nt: TGTGCCAGCAGTTTAACTCGGGTCTCAGGGACCTACGAGCAGTACTTC
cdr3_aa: CASSLTRVSGTYEQYF

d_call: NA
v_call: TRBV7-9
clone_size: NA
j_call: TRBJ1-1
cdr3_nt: TGTGCCAGCAGCCGGAGCGACAGGAACACTGAAGCTTTCTTT
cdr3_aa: CASSRSDRNTEAFF

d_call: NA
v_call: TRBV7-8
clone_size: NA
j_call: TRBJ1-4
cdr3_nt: TGTGCCAGCAGCTTCTTGACTGGACTTGCAACTAATGAAAAACTGTTTTTT
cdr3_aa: CASSFLTGLATNEKLFF